The clone carrying this TCR beta chain was counted at least ten times. Using its own MiXCR run on the 5' RACE reads, TCRdb lists one record per CDR3 protein. The sample holds about 60,000 distinct CDR3 sequences; about 16% are singletons and the top ten take approximately 4.7%. This specimen belongs to a study of T cells of healthy individuals. The germline CDR1 and CDR2 sequences are SGHNT and YENEEA. This CDR3 spans 12 amino acids. Between the trimmed V and J ends, which lost 0 bases and 13 bases, there was a span of 10 bases. The chain has TRBV11-3 and TRBJ2-1; the D gene is possibly TRBD1 (6 bases). The TCR sequence derives from a human donor in good health. The CDR3 DNA follows: TGTGCCAGCAGCTTAGATCACAGGGAACAGTTCTTC. Its translation is CASSLDHREQFF.